This TCR beta chain emerged from a study of blood T cell repertoires in COVID-19. V shed 4 bases and J shed 7 bases, with 8 bases lying between them. The CDR3 loop spans 12 amino acids. Using immunoSEQ multiplex PCR, the repertoire was profiled, and TCRdb retains in-frame clones only, with some absent. The sample holds under 200,000 clones, around 84% seen once. The sequence derives from a man younger than 40 with active or convalescent COVID-19. Specimen: peripheral blood. The gene calls are TRBV12-3 or TRBV12-4 and TRBJ2-1; maybe TRBD2 (6 bases). The CDR3 reads CASSSGGNEQFF. As DNA, the CDR3 is TGTGCCAGCAGTTCCGGGGGAAATGAGCAGTTCTTC.